The T cell receptor (beta chain) described here comes from a study of blood T cell repertoires in COVID-19. As for the study in general: The study drew acute and convalescent COVID-19 samples from the United States, Italy and Spain.

V shed 1 base, J shed 4 bases, and the junction held 4 bases outside the gene matches. Germline values: CDR1 LGHDT, CDR2 YNNKEL (reference sequence). This CDR3 region has 14 residues. The method was immunoSEQ multiplex PCR; TCRdb's version includes in-frame clones alone and lacks a portion of them. Among 100,000 or so clones listed, around 74% were seen once. This chain links TRBV3-1 (or the pseudogene TRBV3-2) with TRBJ2-7; 7 bases fit TRBD2. The clonotype was recovered from a woman aged 70-85 years with acute or convalescent COVID-19. The source material was peripheral blood. CDR3 protein: CASSQAGGTYEQYF. CDR3 bases: TGTGCCAGCAGCCAAGCCGGGGGGACTTACGAGCAGTACTTC.